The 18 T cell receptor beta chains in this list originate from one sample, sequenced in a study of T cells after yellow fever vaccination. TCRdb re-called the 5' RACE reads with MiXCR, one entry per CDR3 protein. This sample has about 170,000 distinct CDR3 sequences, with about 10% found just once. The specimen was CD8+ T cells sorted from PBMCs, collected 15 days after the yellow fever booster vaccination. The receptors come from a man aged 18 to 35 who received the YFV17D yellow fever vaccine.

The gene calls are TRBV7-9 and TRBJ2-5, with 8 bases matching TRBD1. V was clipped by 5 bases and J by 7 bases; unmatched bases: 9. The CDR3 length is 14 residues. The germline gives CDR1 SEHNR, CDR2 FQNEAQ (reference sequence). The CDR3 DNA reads TGTGCCAGCAGCCCCGCCCAGGGGGCCTTGACCCAGTACTTC. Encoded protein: CASSPAQGALTQYF.

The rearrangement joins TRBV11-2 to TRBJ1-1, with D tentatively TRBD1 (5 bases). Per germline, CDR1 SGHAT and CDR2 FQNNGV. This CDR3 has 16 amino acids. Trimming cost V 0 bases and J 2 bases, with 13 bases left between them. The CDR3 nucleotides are TGTGCCAGCAGCTTAGATTCGTTTGACAGAAACACTGAAGCTTTCTTT. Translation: CASSLDSFDRNTEAFF.

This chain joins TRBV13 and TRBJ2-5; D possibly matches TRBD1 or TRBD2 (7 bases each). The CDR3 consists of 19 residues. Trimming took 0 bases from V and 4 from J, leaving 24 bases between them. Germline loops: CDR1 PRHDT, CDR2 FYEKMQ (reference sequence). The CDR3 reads CASSLGTGSFPGLPETQYF. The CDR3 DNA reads TGTGCCAGCAGCTTAGGGACAGGGAGCTTTCCGGGACTACCAGAGACCCAGTACTTC.

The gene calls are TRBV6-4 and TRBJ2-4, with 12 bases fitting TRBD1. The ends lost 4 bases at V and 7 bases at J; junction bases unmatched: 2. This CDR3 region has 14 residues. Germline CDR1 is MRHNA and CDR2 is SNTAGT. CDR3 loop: CASSAGQGANIQYF. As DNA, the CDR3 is TGTGCCAGCAGTGCGGGACAGGGGGCGAACATTCAGTACTTC.

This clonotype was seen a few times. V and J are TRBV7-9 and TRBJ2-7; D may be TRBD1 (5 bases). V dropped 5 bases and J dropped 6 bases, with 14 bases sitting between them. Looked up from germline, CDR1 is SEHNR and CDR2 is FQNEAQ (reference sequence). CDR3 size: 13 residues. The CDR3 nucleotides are TGTGCCAGCAGCGAGGACAATGGCAGCGAGCAGTACTTC. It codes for CASSEDNGSEQYF.

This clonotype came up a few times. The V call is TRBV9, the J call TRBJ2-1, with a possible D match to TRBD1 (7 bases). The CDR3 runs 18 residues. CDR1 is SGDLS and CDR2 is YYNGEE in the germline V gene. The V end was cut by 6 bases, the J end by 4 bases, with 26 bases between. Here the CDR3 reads CASTWSGARRGDYNEQFF. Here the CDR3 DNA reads TGTGCCAGCACTTGGTCCGGGGCTCGCAGGGGGGATTACAATGAGCAGTTCTTC.

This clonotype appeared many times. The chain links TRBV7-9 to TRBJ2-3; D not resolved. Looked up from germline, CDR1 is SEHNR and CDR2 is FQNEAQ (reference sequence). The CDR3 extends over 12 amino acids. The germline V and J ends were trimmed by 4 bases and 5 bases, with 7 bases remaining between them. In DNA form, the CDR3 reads TGTGCCAGCAGCTCCGGTCGAGATACGCAGTATTTT. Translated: CASSSGRDTQYF.

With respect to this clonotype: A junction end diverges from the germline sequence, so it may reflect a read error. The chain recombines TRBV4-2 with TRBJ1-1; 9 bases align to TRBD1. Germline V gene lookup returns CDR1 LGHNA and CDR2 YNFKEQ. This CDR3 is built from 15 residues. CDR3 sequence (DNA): TGTGCCAGCAGCCGGGGACAGGGATTGAAGACTGAAGCTTTCTTT. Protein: CASSRGQGLKTEAFF.

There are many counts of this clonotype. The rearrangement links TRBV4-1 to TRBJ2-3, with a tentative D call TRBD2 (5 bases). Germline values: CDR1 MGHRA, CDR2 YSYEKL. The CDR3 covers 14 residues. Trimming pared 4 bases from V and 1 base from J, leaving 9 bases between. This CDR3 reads CASSPPRGTDTQYF. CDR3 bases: TGCGCCAGCAGCCCACCGAGGGGCACAGATACGCAGTATTTT.

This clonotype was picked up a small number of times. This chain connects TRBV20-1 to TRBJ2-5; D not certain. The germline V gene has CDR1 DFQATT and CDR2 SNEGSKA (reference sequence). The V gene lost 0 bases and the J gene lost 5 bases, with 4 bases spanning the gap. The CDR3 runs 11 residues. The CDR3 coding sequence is TGCAGTGCTAGAGATGGGGAGACCCAGTACTTC. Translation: CSARDGETQYF.

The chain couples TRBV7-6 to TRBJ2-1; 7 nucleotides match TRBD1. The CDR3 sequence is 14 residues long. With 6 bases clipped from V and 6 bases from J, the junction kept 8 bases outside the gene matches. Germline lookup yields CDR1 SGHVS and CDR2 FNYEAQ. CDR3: CASSRTGSPNEQFF. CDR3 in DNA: TGTGCCAGCAGTAGGACAGGCTCACCCAATGAGCAGTTCTTC.

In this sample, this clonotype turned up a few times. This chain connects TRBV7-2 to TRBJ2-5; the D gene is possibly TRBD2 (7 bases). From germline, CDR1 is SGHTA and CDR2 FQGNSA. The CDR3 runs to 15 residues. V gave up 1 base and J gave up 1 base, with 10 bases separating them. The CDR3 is CASSLVGGPQETQYF. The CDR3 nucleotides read TGTGCCAGCAGCTTAGTGGGGGGGCCCCAAGAGACCCAGTACTTC.

In nucleotides, the CDR3 is TGCGCCAGCAGCGGGGAAGGGGCTGAAGCTTTCTTT. It is translated as CASSGEGAEAFF. The chain has TRBV4-1 and TRBJ1-1; D perhaps matches TRBD1 (5 bases). CDR1 and CDR2 from the germline V gene are MGHRA and YSYEKL. V dropped 5 bases and J dropped 6 bases, with 10 bases sitting between them. The CDR3 runs 12 residues.

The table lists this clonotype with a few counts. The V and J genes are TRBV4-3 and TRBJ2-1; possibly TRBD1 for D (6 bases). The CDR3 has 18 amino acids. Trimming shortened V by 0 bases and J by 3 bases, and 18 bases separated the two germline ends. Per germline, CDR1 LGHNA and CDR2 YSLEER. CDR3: CASSQDRIQGNGYNEQFF. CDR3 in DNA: TGCGCCAGCAGCCAAGACCGCATCCAGGGGAATGGCTACAATGAGCAGTTCTTC.

The CDR3 loop is CASSQYRGGARSDEQFF. For the CDR3, the DNA is TGCGCCAGCAGCCAATACCGCGGGGGGGCCCGGTCCGATGAGCAGTTCTTC. The chain has TRBV4-3 and TRBJ2-1, with 9 bases matching TRBD2. This CDR3 region has 17 residues. The junction had 13 bases not matched to a gene; V was cut back by 2 bases and J by 8 bases. CDR1 and CDR2 from the germline V gene are LGHNA and YSLEER.

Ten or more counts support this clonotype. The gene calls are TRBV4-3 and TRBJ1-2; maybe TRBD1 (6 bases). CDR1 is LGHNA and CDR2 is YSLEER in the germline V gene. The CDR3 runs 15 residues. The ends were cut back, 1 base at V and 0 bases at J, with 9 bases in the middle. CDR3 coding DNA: TGCGCCAGCAGCCAAGGTCCAGGGGCTAACTATGGCTACACCTTC. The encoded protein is CASSQGPGANYGYTF.

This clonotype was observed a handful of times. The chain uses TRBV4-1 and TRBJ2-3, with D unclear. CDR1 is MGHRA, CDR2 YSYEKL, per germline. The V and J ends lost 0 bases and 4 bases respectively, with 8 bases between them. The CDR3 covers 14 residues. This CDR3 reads CASSQDRPADTQYF. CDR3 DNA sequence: TGCGCCAGCAGCCAAGATAGGCCCGCAGATACGCAGTATTTT.

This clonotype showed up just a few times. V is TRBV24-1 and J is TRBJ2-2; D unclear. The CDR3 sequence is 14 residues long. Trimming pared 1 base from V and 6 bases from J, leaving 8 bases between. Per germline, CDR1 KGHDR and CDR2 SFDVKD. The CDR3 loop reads CATSDLAPAGELFF. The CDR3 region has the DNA TGTGCCACCAGTGATTTAGCCCCCGCCGGGGAGCTGTTTTTT.